A single sample is the source of the 7 T cell receptor beta chains below, sequenced in a study of shared clonotypes between healthy human individuals. Assay used: immunoSEQ multiplex PCR; TCRdb lists only in-frame clones, some missing. This sample has about 490,000 clones, with about three quarters found just once. Input material: PBMCs. All receptors derive from a woman in her thirties or forties in good health. Some clones in this sample may be carry-over from other donors' samples.

This rearrangement joins TRBV19 to TRBJ1-5, with TRBD1 matching over 10 bases. Trimming took 9 bases from V and 2 from J; bases not matched to a gene: 7. The V gene's germline CDR1 is LNHDA and CDR2 SQIVND (reference sequence). CDR3 size: 15 residues. The CDR3 protein is CASDRGPSGNQPQHF. In nucleotides, the CDR3 is TGTGCCAGCGACAGGGGGCCTTCGGGCAATCAGCCCCAGCATTTT.

This clone was picked up a small number of times. A read error is likely here: a far larger clone is one base away. This sequence joins TRBV4-2 and TRBJ2-7; D perhaps matches TRBD2 (6 bases). Germline assignment: CDR1 LGHNA and CDR2 YNFKEQ. The CDR3 length is 15 residues. The ends were cut back, 2 bases at V and 0 bases at J, with 11 bases in the middle. The CDR3 loop reads CASSQTRGSSYEQYF. CDR3 DNA: TGTGCCAGCAGCCAAACCCGGGGGAGCTCCTACGAGCAGTACTTC.

The V call is TRBV6-1, the J call TRBJ1-1; D might be TRBD1 (6 bases). The germline gives CDR1 MNHNS, CDR2 SASEGT. The V end was cut by 0 bases, the J end by 5 bases, with 16 bases between. The CDR3 runs to 16 residues. In DNA form, the CDR3 reads TGTGCCAGCAGTGAAGCCTGGGGGGGGCCTCGAACTGAAGCTTTCTTT. Protein product: CASSEAWGGPRTEAFF.

This clone showed up just a few times. The V gene is TRBV28, the J gene TRBJ2-7; D possibly uses TRBD1 or TRBD2 (5 bases each). The germline V gene has CDR1 MDHEN and CDR2 SYDVKM. The length of the CDR3 is 15 residues. The ends were cut back, 3 bases at V and 0 bases at J, with 12 bases in the middle. CDR3 sequence reads: CASSFNRDGSYEQYF. DNA for the CDR3: TGTGCCAGCAGTTTCAACCGGGACGGCTCCTACGAGCAGTACTTC.

The chain has TRBV11-2 and TRBJ1-5; D call uncertain. The V end was cut by 1 base, the J end by 0 bases, with 13 bases between. This CDR3 has 17 residues. CDR1 SGHAT and CDR2 FQNNGV come from the germline V gene. CDR3 DNA: TGTGCCAGCAGCTTAGGGACCGGATTCTATAGCAATCAGCCCCAGCATTTT. Amino acid sequence: CASSLGTGFYSNQPQHF. The full variable domain, rest sourced from reference TRBV11-2 and TRBJ1-5, is EAGVAQSPRYKIIEKRQSVAFWCNPISGHATLYWYQQILGQGPKLLIQFQNNGVVDDSQLPKDRFSAERLKGVDSTLKIQPAKLEDSAVYLCASSLGTGFYSNQPQHFGDGTRLSIL.

CDR3 sequence (DNA): TGTGCCAGCAGCCCCGCCGGGGACACTGAAGCTTTCTTT. The encoded protein is CASSPAGDTEAFF. The chain couples TRBV11-2 to TRBJ1-1; D not resolved. The CDR3 covers 13 residues. Germline CDR1 reads SGHAT; CDR2 reads FQNNGV. Trimming cost V 5 bases and J 3 bases, with 10 bases left between them.

CDR3 amino acids: CASSQGLANKETQYF. As DNA, the CDR3 is TGTGCCAGCAGCCAAGGACTAGCGAATAAAGAGACCCAGTACTTC. The J gene is TRBJ2-5, the V gene TRBV6-5, with 9 bases fitting TRBD2. V lost 6 bases and J lost 3; bases outside the gene matches: 8. CDR3 length: 15 amino acids. Per germline, CDR1 MNHEY and CDR2 SVGAGI.